A single TCR beta chain is shown here with its context. Its antigen is undetermined. The data were produced by immunoSEQ multiplex PCR, yet TCRdb's version contains in-frame clones alone and is incomplete. The repertoire holds roughly 75,000 clones, with around 87% as singletons. These data originate in a study of T cell responses to AZD1222 COVID-19 vaccine. General study findings and limits: It was only after the peak T cell response that any repertoires were sampled.

Germline V CDR1 and CDR2: SEHNR, FQNEAQ (reference sequence). CDR3 size: 15 residues. V dropped 4 bases and J dropped 0 bases, with 10 bases sitting between them. V usage is TRBV7-9 and J usage is TRBJ2-4, with unresolved D. This clonotype was obtained from an adult who received the AZD1222 COVID-19 vaccine. This specimen was peripheral blood, taken 28 days after the second AZD1222 dose. In DNA form, the CDR3 reads TGTGCCAGCAGCTCTCAAAATATAGCCAAAAACATTCAGTACTTC. Translation: CASSSQNIAKNIQYF.